A selection of T cell receptor beta chains follows, all from one sample in a study of blood T cell repertoires in COVID-19. Produced via immunoSEQ multiplex PCR; TCRdb's table is partial and in-frame only. The sample shows around 190,000 clones, around nine tenths of them seen only once. The specimen was peripheral blood. All receptors come from a man aged 45-60 years with COVID-19, enrolled during active disease. Each CDR3 is given without its conserved first and last residue. Fields, in order: J gene, V gene, CDR3 protein.

TRBJ1-1 | TRBV9 | ASSPKYSGNTEAF
TRBJ1-2 | TRBV27 | ASSTRTGTVGYT
TRBJ2-6 | TRBV30 | AWARQGVAGANVLT
TRBJ2-7 | TRBV14 | ASSQRTSGYEQY
TRBJ1-2 | TRBV7-2 | ASSLVAGTSNYGYT
TRBJ1-4 | TRBV18 | ASSPQTGTNEKLF
TRBJ2-3 | TRBV5-4 | ASSPGTSGRVRAGQY
TRBJ2-7 | TRBV27 | ASSFGTGVEQY
TRBJ2-3 | TRBV5-1 | ASSLMEPSTDTQY
TRBJ1-1 | TRBV29-1 | SVAVRVADTEAF
TRBJ1-6 | TRBV30 | AWGPGGASYNSPLH
TRBJ1-2 | TRBV29-1 | SANQGGDGYT
TRBJ2-2 | TRBV21-1 | ASRRGSGTESTGELF
TRBJ1-4 | TRBV11-2 | ASSSQTGPATNEKLF
TRBJ2-7 | TRBV2 | ASSYILAGARAYEQY